This TCR beta chain emerged from a study of T cells in localized non-small cell lung cancer. Study-wide results and caveats: A median of around 52 clones ranked among the top 100 in tumor appeared in adjacent lung.

About this clone itself: Its antigen is undetermined.

TCRdb keeps only in-frame clones here, not all; method: immunoSEQ multiplex PCR. Among around 91,000 clones listed, approximately 90% were seen once. V lost 5 bases, J lost 4 bases, and 9 bases lay in between. The CDR3 runs 13 residues. Germline CDR1 reads MDHEN; CDR2 reads SYDVKM. The chain has TRBV28 and TRBJ1-5; D perhaps matches TRBD1 (6 bases). This sequence originates from a man between 40 and 75 years old with stage I squamous cell lung carcinoma. Sequenced material: peripheral blood, taken before any cancer treatment. The chain's CDR3 is CASSGGLNQPQHF. CDR3 DNA sequence: TGTGCCAGCAGTGGGGGGCTAAATCAGCCCCAGCATTTT.